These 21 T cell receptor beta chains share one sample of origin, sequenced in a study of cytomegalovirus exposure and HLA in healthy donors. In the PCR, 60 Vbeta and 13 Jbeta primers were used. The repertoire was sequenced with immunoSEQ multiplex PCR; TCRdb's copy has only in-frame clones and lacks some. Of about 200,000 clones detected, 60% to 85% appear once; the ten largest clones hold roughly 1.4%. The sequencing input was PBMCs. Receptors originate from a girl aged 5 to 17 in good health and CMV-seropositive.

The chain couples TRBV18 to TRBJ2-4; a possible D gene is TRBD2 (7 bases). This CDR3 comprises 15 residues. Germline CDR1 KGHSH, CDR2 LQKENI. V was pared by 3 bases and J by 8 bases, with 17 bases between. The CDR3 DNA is TGTGCCAGCTCACCGGGGGGGGCCGTCTACCACATTCAGTACTTC. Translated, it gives CASSPGGAVYHIQYF.

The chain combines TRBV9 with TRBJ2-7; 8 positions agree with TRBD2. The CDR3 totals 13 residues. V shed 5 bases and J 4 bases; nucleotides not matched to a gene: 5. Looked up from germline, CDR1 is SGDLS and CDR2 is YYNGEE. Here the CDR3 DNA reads TGTGCCAGCAGTCCGACTAGCGAGTACGAGCAGTACTTC. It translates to CASSPTSEYEQYF.

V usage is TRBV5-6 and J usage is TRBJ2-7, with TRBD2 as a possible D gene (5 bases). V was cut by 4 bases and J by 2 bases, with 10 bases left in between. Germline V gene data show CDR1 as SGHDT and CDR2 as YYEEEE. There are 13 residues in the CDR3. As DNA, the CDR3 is TGTGCCAGCAGCAGGGTCGGGGCCTACGAGCAGTACTTC. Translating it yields CASSRVGAYEQYF.

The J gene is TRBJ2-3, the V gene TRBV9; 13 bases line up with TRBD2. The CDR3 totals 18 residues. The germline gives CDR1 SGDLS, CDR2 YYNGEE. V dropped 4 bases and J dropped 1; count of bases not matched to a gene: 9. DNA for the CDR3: TGTGCCAGCAGCCCATACTCTGGGACTAGCGGGGGCACAGATACGCAGTATTTT. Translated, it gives CASSPYSGTSGGTDTQYF. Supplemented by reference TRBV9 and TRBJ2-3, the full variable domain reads DSGVTQTPKHLITATGQRVTLRCSPRSGDLSVYWYQQSLDQGLQFLIQYYNGEERAKGNILERFSAQQFPDLHSELNLSSLELGDSALYFCASSPYSGTSGGTDTQYFGPGTRLTVL.

CDR3 sequence: CASKGLVVSYEQYF. CDR3 DNA sequence: TGTGCCAGCAAGGGGTTGGTAGTGTCCTACGAGCAGTACTTC. The V gene is TRBV2, the J gene TRBJ2-7; weak D call: TRBD1 (5 bases). This CDR3 is built from 14 residues. CDR1 is SNHLY, CDR2 FYNNEI, per germline. Trimming pared 7 bases from V and 1 base from J, leaving 14 bases between.

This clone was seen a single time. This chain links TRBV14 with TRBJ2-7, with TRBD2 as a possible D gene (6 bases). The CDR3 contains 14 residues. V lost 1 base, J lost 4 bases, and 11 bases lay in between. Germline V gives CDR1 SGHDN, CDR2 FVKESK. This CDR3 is CASSQAGGKYEQYF. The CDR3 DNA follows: TGTGCCAGCAGCCAAGCTGGAGGGAAGTACGAGCAGTACTTC.

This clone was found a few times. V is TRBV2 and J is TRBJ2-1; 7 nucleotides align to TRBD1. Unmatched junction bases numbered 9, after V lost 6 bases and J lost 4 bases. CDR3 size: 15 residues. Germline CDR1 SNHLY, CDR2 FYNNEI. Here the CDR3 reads CASSPDRASYNEQFF. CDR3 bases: TGTGCCAGCAGCCCCGACAGGGCTTCTTACAATGAGCAGTTCTTC.

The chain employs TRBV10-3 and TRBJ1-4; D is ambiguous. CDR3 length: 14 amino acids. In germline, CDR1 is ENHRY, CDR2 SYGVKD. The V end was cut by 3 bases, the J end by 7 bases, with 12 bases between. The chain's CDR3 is CAISDNIETEKLFF. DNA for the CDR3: TGTGCCATCAGTGACAACATTGAAACTGAAAAACTGTTTTTT.

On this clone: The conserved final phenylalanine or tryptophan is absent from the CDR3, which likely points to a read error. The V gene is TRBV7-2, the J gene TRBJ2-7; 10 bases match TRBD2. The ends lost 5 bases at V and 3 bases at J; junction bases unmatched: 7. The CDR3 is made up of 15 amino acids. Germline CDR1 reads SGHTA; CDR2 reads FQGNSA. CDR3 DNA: TGTGCCAGCAGCACAGGGCTAGCGGGGGACTACGAGCAGTACCTC. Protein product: CASSTGLAGDYEQYL.

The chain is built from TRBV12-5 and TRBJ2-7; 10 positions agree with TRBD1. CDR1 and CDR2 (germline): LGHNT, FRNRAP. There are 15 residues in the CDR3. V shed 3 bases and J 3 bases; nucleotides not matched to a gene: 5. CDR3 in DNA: TGTGCTAGTGGTTTCGACAGGGGGCTTTTCTACGAGCAGTACTTC. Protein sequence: CASGFDRGLFYEQYF.

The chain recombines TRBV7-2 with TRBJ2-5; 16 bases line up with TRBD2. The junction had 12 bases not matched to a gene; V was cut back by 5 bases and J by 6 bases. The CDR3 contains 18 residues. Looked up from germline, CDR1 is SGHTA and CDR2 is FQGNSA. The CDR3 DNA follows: TGTGCCAGCAGCCCCGGGACTAGCGGGGGGGTGAAGAGGAAGACCCAGTACTTC. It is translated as CASSPGTSGGVKRKTQYF.

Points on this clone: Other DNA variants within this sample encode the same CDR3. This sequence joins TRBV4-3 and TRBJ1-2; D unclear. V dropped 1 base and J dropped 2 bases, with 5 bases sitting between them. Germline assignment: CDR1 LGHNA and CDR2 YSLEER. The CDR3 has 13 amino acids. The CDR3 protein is CASSQGRNYGYTF. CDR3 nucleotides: TGCGCCAGCAGCCAAGGGAGGAACTATGGCTACACCTTC.

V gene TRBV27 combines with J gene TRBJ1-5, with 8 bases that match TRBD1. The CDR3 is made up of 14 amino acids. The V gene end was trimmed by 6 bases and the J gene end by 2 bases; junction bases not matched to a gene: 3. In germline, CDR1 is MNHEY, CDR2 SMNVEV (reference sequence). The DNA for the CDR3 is TGTGCCAGCAGGACAGGGGTCGGCAATCAGCCCCAGCATTTT. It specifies CASRTGVGNQPQHF.

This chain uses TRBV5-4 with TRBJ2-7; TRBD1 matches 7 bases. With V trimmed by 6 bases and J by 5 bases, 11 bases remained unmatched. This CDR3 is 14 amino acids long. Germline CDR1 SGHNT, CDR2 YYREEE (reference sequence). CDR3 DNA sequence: TGTGCCAGCACAGAAGGGGGCTGGAGTGACGAGCAGTACTTC. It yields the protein CASTEGGWSDEQYF.

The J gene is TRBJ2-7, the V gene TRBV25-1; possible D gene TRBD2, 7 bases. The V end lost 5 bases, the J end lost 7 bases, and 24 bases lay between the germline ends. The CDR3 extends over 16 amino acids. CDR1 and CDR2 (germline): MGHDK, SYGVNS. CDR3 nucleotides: TGTGCCAGCAGTCGGGCGGGGGCAGATTGGCGGGGGGAGCAGTACTTC. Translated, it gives CASSRAGADWRGEQYF.

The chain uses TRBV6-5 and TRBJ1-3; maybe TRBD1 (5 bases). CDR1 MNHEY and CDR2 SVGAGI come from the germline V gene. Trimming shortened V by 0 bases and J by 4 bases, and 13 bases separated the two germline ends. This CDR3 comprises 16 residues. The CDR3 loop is CASSYSTMGLGNTIYF. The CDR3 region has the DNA TGTGCCAGCAGTTACTCGACAATGGGGCTCGGAAACACCATATATTTT.

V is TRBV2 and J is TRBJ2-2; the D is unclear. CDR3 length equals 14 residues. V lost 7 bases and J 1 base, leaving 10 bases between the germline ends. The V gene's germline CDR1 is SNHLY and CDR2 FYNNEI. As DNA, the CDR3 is TGTGCCAGCAAAGCGACGGGGAACACCGGGGAGCTGTTTTTT. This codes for CASKATGNTGELFF.

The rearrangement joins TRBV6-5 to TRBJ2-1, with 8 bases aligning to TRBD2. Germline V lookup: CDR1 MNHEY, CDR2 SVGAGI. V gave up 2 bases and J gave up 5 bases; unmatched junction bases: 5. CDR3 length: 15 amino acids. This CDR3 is CASSYGGGNNNEQFF. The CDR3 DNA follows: TGTGCCAGCAGTTACGGCGGGGGGAACAACAATGAGCAGTTCTTC.

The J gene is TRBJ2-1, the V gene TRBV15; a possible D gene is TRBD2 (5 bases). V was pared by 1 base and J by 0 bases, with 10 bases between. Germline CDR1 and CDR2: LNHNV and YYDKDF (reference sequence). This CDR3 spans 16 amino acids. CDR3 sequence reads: CATSRASGSSYNEQFF. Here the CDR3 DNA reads TGTGCCACCAGCAGAGCGTCGGGAAGCTCCTACAATGAGCAGTTCTTC.

CDR3 nucleotide sequence: TGTGCCGGTAGCGGGCTAGAGACCCAGTACTTC. Protein product: CAGSGLETQYF. The chain employs TRBV2 and TRBJ2-5, with 7 bases identical to TRBD2. The CDR3 has 11 residues. Unmatched junction bases numbered 4, after V lost 11 bases and J lost 4 bases. Germline CDR1 reads SNHLY; CDR2 reads FYNNEI.

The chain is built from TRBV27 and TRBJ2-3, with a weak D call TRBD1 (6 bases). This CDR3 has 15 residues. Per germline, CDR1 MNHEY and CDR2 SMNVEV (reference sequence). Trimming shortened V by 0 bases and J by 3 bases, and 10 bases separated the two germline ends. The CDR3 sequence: CASSLSTGFTDTQYF. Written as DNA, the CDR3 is TGTGCCAGCAGTTTATCAACAGGGTTTACAGATACGCAGTATTTT.